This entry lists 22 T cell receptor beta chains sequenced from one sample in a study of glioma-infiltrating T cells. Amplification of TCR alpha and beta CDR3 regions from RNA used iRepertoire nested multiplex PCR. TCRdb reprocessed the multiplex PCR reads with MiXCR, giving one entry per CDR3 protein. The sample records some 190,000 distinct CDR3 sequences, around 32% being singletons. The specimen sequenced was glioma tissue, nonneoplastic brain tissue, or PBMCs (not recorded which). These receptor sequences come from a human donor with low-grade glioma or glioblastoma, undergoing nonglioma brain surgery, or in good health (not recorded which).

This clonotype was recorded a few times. For the CDR3, the DNA is TGTGCCAGTAGTATAGCGTGGGGATCTGGGGCCAACGTCCTGACTTTC. Its protein is CASSIAWGSGANVLTF. The chain couples TRBV19 to TRBJ2-6; unclear D gene. The V gene lost 1 base and the J gene lost 1 base, with 8 bases spanning the gap. The CDR3 contains 16 residues. Germline CDR1 LNHDA, CDR2 SQIVND (reference sequence).

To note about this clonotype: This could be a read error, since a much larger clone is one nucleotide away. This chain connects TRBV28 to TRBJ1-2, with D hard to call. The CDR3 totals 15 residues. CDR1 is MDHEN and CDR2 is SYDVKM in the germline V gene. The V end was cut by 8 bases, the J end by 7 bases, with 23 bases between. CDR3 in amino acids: CASGSGIFLYSGYTF. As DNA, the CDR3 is TGTGCCAGCGGGTCGGGCATTTTTCTGTATAGTGGCTACACCTTC.

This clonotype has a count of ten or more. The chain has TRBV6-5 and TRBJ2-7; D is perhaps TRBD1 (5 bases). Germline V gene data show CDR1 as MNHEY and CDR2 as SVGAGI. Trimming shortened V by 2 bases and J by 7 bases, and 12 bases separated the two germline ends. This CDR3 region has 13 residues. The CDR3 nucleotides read TGTGCCAGCAGTTACGGGGCCCTGATGGAGCAGTACTTC. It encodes CASSYGALMEQYF.

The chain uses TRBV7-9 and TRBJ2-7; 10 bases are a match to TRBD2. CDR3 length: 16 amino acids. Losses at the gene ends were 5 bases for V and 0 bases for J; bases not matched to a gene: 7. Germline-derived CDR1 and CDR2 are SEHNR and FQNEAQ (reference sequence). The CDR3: CASSLKAGGPSYEQYF. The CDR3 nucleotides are TGTGCCAGCAGCCTAAAAGCGGGAGGGCCCTCCTACGAGCAGTACTTC.

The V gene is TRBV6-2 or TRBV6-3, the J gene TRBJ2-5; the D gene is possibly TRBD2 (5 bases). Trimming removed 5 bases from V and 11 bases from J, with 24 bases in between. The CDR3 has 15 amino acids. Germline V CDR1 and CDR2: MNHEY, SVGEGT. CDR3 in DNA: TGTGCCAGCAGTGAGCCAGGAGGCTCATACAATGAGCAGTACTTC. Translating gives CASSEPGGSYNEQYF.

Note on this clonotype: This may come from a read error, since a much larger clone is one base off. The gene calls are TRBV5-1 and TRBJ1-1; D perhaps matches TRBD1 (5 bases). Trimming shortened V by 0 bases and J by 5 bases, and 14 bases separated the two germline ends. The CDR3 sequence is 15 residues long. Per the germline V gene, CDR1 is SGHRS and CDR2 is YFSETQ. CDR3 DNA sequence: TGCGCCAGCAGCTTGGGACCGGGGGGGAAAACTGAAGCTTTCTTT. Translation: CASSLGPGGKTEAFF.

The CDR3 sequence: CASSSQGGYNEQFF. The CDR3 DNA reads TGTGCCAGTAGTTCCCAGGGGGGATACAATGAGCAGTTCTTC. The genes are TRBV19 and TRBJ2-1; D is possibly TRBD1 (7 bases). The CDR3 runs to 14 residues. The V end lost 5 bases, the J end lost 4 bases, and 12 bases lay between the germline ends. Germline CDR1 LNHDA, CDR2 SQIVND (reference sequence).

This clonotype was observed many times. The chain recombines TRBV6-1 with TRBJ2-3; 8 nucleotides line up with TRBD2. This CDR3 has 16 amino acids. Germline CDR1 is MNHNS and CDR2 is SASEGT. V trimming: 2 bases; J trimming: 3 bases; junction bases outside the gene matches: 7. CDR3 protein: CASSEPAGEGTDTQYF. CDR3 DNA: TGTGCCAGCAGTGAACCAGCGGGAGAAGGGACAGATACGCAGTATTTT.

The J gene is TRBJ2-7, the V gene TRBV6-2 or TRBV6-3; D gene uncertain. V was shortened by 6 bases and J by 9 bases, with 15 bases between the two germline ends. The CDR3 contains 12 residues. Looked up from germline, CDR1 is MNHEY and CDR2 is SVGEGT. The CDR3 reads CASSDPEGRQYF. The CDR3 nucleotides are TGTGCCAGCAGCGACCCAGAAGGACGGCAGTACTTC.

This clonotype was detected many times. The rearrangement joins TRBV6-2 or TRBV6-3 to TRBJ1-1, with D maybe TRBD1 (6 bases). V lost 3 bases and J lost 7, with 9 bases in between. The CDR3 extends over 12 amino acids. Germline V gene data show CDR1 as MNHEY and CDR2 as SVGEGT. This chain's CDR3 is CASSYPDSEAFF. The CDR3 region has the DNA TGTGCCAGCAGTTATCCGGACAGTGAAGCTTTCTTT.

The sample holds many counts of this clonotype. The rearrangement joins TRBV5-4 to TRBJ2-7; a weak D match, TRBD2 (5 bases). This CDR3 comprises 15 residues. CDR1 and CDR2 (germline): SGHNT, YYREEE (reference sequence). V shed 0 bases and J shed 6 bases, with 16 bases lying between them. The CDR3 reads CASSLGTLNVREQYF. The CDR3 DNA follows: TGTGCCAGCAGCTTGGGGACTCTCAATGTTCGCGAGCAGTACTTC.

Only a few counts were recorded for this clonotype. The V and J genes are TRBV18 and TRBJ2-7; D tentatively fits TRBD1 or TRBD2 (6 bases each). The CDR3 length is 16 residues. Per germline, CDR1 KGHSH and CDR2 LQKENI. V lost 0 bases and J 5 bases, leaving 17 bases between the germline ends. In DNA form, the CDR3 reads TGTGCCAGCTCACCACCGGTTAGTATGGGGGGCCACGAGCAGTACTTC. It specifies CASSPPVSMGGHEQYF.

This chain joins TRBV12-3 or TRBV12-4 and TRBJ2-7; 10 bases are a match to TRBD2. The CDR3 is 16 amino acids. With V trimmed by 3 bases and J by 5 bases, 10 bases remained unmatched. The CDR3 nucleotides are TGTGCCAGCAGTTTGAACCCGGGACTAGCGATCAACGAGCAGTACTTC. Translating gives CASSLNPGLAINEQYF.

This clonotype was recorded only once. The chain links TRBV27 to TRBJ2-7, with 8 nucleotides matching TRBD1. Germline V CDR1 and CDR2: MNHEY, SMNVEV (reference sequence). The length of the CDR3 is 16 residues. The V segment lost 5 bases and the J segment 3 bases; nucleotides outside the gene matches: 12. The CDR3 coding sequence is TGTGCCAGCAGTAAACCGGGACAGGCCTTCAGCTACGAGCAGTACTTC. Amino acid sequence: CASSKPGQAFSYEQYF.

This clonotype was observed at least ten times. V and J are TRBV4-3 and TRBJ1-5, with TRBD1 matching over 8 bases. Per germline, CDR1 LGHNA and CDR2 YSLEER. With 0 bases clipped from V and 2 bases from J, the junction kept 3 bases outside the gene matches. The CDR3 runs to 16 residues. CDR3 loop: CASSQDWGQGNQPQHF. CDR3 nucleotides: TGCGCCAGCAGCCAAGATTGGGGACAGGGCAATCAGCCCCAGCATTTT.

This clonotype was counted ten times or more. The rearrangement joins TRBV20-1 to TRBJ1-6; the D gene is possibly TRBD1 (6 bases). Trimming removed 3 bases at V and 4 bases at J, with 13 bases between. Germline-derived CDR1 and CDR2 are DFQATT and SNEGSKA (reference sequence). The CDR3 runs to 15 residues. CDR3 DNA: TGCAGTGCTAGCCGCGCAGGGGCATATAATTCACCCCTCCACTTT. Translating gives CSASRAGAYNSPLHF.

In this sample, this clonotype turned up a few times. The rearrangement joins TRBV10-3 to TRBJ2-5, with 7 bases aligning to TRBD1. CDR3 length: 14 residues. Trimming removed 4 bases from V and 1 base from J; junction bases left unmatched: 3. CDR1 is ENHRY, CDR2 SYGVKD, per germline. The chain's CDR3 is CAISVRDSQETQYF. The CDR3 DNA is TGTGCCATCAGTGTCCGGGACAGCCAAGAGACCCAGTACTTC.

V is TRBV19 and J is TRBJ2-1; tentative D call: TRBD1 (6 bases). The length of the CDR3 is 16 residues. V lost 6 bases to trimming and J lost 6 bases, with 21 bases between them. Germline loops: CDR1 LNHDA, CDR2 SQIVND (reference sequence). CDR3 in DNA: TGTGCCAGTAGCCCTACCGGGACACAAACGAGCAATGAGCAGTTCTTC. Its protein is CASSPTGTQTSNEQFF.

CDR3 region: CASSIAEDRANTGELFF. The CDR3 DNA reads TGCGCCAGCTCCATTGCGGAAGACAGGGCGAACACCGGGGAGCTGTTTTTT. J is TRBJ2-2 and V is TRBV4-1; TRBD1 aligns across 7 bases. This CDR3 is 17 amino acids long. Trimming cost V 8 bases and J 0 bases; bases outside gene matches: 12. The germline gives CDR1 MGHRA, CDR2 YSYEKL.

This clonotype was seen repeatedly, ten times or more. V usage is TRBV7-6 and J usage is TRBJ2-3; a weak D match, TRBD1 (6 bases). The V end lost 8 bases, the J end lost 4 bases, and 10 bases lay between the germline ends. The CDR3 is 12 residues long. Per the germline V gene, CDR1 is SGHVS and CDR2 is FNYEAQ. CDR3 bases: TGTGCCAGCGGACCAGGGGCAGATACGCAGTATTTT. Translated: CASGPGADTQYF.

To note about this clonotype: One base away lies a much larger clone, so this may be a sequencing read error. DNA of the CDR3: TGTGCCAGCAGTGACAGTCCGTATTCACCCCTCCACTTT. Its translation is CASSDSPYSPLHF. The chain carries TRBV6-4 and TRBJ1-6, with D unclear. The germline V gene has CDR1 MRHNA and CDR2 SNTAGT. V was shortened by 2 bases and J by 8 bases, with 7 bases between the two germline ends. CDR3 size: 13 residues.

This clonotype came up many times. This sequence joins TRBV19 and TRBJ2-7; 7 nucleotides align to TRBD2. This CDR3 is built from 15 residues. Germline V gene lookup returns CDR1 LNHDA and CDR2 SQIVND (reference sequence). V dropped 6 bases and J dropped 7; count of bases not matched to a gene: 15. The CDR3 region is CASRSREDHLREQYF. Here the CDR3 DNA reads TGTGCCAGTAGGAGTCGGGAGGACCACCTGCGAGAGCAGTACTTC.